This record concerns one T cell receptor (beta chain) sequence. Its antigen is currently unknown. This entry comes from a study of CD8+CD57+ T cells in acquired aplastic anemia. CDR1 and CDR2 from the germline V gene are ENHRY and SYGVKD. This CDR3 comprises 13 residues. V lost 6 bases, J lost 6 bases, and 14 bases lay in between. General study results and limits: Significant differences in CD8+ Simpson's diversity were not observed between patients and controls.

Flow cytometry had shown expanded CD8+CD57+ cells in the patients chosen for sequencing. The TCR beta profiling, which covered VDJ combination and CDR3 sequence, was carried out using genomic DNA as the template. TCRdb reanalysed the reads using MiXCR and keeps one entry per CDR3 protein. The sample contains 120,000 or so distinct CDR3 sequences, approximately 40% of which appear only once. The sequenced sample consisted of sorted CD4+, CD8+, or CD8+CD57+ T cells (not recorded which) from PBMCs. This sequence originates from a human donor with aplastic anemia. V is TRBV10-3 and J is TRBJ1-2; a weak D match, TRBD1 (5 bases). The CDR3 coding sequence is TGTGCCATCAGGACGGACAAGCTTGATGGCTACACCTTC. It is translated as CAIRTDKLDGYTF.